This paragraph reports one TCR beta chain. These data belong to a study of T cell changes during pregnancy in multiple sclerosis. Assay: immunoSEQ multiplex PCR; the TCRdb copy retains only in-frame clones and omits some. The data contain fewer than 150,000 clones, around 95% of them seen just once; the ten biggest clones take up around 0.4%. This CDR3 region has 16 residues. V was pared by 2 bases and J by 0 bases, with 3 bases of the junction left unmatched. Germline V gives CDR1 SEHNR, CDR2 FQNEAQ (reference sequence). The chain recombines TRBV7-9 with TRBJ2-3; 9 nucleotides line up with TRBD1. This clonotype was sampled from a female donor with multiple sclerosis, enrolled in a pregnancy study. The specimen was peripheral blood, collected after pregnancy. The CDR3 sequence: CASSLRTGASTDTQYF. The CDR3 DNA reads TGTGCCAGCAGCTTACGGACAGGGGCGAGCACAGATACGCAGTATTTT.